The subject of this entry is one T cell receptor beta chain. This entry is derived from a study of blood T cell repertoires in COVID-19. Study in general: Some COVID-19 samples were acute and others convalescent; all came from the United States, Italy and Spain. Sample material is recorded as cDNA or gDNA derived from T cells, B-cell-depleted T cells, or PBMCs.

This CDR3 region has 12 residues. Trimming cost V 6 bases and J 9 bases, with 9 bases left between them. Original processing notes: Reference gene primer amplification yielded estimated nucleated cell counts. Profiled with immunoSEQ multiplex PCR; TCRdb holds only in-frame clones, not every one. That table furnishes V, J and clone size, whereas the DNA furnished D and trimming. The sample records around 100,000 clones, 75% to 90% being singletons. This TCR was recovered from a human donor in a cohort sampled during active COVID-19. This chain uses TRBV12-3 or TRBV12-4 with TRBJ1-6, with D tentatively TRBD1 (6 bases). Sequencing input: peripheral blood. In nucleotides, the CDR3 is TGTGCCAGCAGGGCGGGGGCTTCACCCCTCCACTTT. It codes for CASRAGASPLHF.